This TCR beta chain appears in the sequencing data of a study of blood T cell repertoires in COVID-19. Study information: Whether acute or convalescent, the COVID-19 samples came from the United States, Italy and Spain. T cells, B-cell-depleted T cells, or PBMCs supplied cDNA or gDNA.

Authors' processing steps: By means of reference gene primer amplification, nucleated cell counts were estimated. Profiled with immunoSEQ multiplex PCR; TCRdb holds only in-frame clones, not every one. Clone size and the V and J calls come from that table; the DNA yielded D and trimming. Among over 120,000 clones listed, about three quarters were seen once. This CDR3 region has 12 residues. The germline V gene encodes CDR1 GTSNPN and CDR2 SVGIG (reference sequence). Trimming removed 2 bases from V and 5 bases from J, with 8 bases in between. The sequence was collected from an elderly woman with active or convalescent COVID-19. The chain couples TRBV30 to TRBJ2-3; no reliable D call. The specimen was peripheral blood. The chain's CDR3 is CAWSNRVDTQYF. Written as DNA, the CDR3 is TGTGCCTGGAGTAATCGGGTAGATACGCAGTATTTT.